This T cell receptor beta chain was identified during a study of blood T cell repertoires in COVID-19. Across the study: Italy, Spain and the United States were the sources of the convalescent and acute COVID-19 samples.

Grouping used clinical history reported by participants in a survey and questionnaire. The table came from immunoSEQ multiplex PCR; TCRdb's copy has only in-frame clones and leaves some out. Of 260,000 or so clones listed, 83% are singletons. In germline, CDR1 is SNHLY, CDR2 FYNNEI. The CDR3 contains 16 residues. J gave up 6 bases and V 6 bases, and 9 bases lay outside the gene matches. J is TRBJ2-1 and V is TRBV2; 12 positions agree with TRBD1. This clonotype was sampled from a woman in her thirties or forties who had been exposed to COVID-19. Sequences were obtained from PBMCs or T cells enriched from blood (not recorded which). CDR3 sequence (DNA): TGTGCCAGCAGCCCCTCCGGGACAGGGGGCGGCAATGAGCAGTTCTTC. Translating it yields CASSPSGTGGGNEQFF. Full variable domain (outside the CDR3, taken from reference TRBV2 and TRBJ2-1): EPEVTQTPSHQVTQMGQEVILRCVPISNHLYFYWYRQILGQKVEFLVSFYNNEISEKSEIFDDQFSVERPDGSNFTLKIRSTKLEDSAMYFCASSPSGTGGGNEQFFGPGTRLTVL.